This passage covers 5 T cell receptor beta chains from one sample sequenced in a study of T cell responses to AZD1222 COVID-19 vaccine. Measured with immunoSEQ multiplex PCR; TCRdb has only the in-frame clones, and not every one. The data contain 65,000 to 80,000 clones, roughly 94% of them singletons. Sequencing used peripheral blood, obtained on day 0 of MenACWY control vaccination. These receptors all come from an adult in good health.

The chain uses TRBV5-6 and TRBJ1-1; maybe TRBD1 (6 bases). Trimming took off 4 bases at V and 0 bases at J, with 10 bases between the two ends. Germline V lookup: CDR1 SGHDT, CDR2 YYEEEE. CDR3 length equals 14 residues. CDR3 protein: CASSETGLNTEAFF. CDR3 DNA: TGTGCCAGCAGCGAAACAGGGTTGAACACTGAAGCTTTCTTT. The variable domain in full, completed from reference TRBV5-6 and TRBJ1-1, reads DAGVTQSPTHLIKTRGQQVTLRCSPKSGHDTVSWYQQALGQGPQFIFQYYEEEERQRGNFPDRFSGHQFPNYSSELNVNALLLGDSALYLCASSETGLNTEAFFGQGTRLTVV.

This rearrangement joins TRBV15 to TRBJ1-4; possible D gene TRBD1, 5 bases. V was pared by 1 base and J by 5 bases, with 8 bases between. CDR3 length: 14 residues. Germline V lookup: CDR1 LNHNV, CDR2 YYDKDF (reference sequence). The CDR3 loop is CATSRATDNEKLFF. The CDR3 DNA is TGTGCCACCAGCAGAGCGACAGACAATGAAAAACTGTTTTTT.

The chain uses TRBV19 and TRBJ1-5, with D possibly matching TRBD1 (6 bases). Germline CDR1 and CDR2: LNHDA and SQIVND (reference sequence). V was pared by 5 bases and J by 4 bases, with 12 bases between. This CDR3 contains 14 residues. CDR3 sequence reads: CASSFRQVNQPQHF. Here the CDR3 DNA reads TGTGCCAGTAGTTTTCGACAGGTAAATCAGCCCCAGCATTTT.

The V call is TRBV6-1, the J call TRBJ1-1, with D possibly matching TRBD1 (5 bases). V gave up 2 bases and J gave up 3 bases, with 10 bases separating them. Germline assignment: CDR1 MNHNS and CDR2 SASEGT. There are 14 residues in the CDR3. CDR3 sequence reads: CASSETRRDTEAFF. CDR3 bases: TGTGCCAGCAGTGAAACCCGCAGGGACACTGAAGCTTTCTTT.

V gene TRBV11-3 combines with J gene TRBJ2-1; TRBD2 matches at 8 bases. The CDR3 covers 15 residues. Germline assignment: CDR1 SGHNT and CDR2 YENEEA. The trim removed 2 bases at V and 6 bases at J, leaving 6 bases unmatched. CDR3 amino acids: CASSLISGSGNEQFF. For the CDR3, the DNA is TGTGCCAGCAGCTTAATAAGCGGGAGCGGCAATGAGCAGTTCTTC.